This T cell receptor (beta chain) was recovered during a study of Graves' ophthalmopathy and Graves' hyperthyroidism. Study overall: Peripheral blood was gathered at the point of initial diagnosis, before any treatment started.

Patients newly diagnosed with hyperthyroidism, under 2 months' duration, were aged 18 to 65, the study reports. Clinical symptoms and serum thyroxine were used for diagnosis; TRAb, thyroid ultrasound and orbital computed tomography were also relied on. Amplification of the TCR beta CDR3 regions used RNA transcripts (as template). First-round RT-PCR employed HTBI primers, with a second-round multiplex PCR after it. TCRdb redid the calling of the multiplex PCR reads with MiXCR, one entry per CDR3 protein. The sample holds a few hundred thousand distinct CDR3 sequences, about 15% seen once. Trimming cost V 3 bases and J 8 bases, with 5 bases left between them. The CDR3 is 11 amino acids. From germline, CDR1 is MDHEN and CDR2 SYDVKM. This clonotype was recorded at least ten times. The antigen is undetermined. Points from the study as a whole: As the model predicted ophthalmopathy progression, it achieved a sensitivity of 70.59% and a specificity of around 72%.

The gene calls are TRBV28 and TRBJ1-3; D remains ambiguous. The specimen was peripheral blood. The receptor comes from an adult woman with stable Graves' hyperthyroidism. CDR3 amino acids: CASSLRDTIYF. The CDR3 region has the DNA TGTGCCAGCAGTTTGAGGGACACCATATATTTT.